The 24 T cell receptor beta chains below all came from one sample that was sequenced in a study of T-cell reconstitution after alpha-beta-depleted transplantation in children. Unique molecular identifiers were used to barcode this TCRbeta library. Via MiXCR, TCRdb re-called the PCR reads, giving one row per CDR3 protein. The profile shows a few hundred thousand distinct CDR3 sequences, 25% to 30% of them singletons. The sample here was PBMCs, taken before TCRalphabeta/CD19-depleted stem cell transplant. These receptors all come from a boy younger than two with Wiskott-Aldrich syndrome, due to receive a stem cell transplant.

This clonotype was counted between two and nine times. V is TRBV27 and J is TRBJ2-3, with D perhaps TRBD1 or TRBD2 (5 bases each). The CDR3 sequence is 15 residues long. Germline lookup yields CDR1 MNHEY and CDR2 SMNVEV (reference sequence). V was clipped by 3 bases and J by 2 bases, with 12 bases between them. CDR3 in DNA: TGTGCCAGCAGTTTGGGGGTTCCTACCACAGATACGCAGTATTTT. Amino acid sequence: CASSLGVPTTDTQYF.

This clonotype came up a few times. The chain combines TRBV5-1 with TRBJ2-1, with D tentatively TRBD1 (5 bases). V lost 4 bases, J lost 10 bases, and 15 bases lay in between. CDR3 length: 13 residues. Germline CDR1 is SGHRS and CDR2 is YFSETQ. This chain's CDR3 is CASSTPWAGEQFF. In nucleotides, the CDR3 is TGCGCCAGCAGCACCCCCTGGGCAGGGGAGCAGTTCTTC.

This clonotype was picked up a small number of times. J is TRBJ2-6 and V is TRBV5-1; 7 nucleotides line up with TRBD1. V shed 3 bases, J shed 0 bases, and the junction held 6 bases outside the gene matches. Germline loops: CDR1 SGHRS, CDR2 YFSETQ. The CDR3 has 17 residues. CDR3 bases: TGCGCCAGCAGCTCACGACAGGGCTCCTCTGGGGCCAACGTCCTGACTTTC. Encoded protein: CASSSRQGSSGANVLTF.

The chain is built from TRBV7-3 and TRBJ1-1; D is unresolved. The CDR3 is made up of 10 amino acids. Germline V CDR1 and CDR2: SGHTA, FQGTGA. V lost 5 bases and J lost 9, with 7 bases in between. CDR3 bases: TGTGCCAGCAGCCTCCGACAAGCTTTCTTT. It yields the protein CASSLRQAFF.

V is TRBV12-3 or TRBV12-4 and J is TRBJ2-3, with D hard to call. The CDR3 runs 12 residues. V dropped 7 bases and J dropped 3 bases, with 8 bases sitting between them. The CDR3 region is CASTFGTDTQYF. The CDR3 region has the DNA TGTGCCAGCACCTTCGGGACAGATACGCAGTATTTT.

This sequence joins TRBV28 and TRBJ1-1; tentatively, D is TRBD1 (6 bases). Germline V gene data show CDR1 as MDHEN and CDR2 as SYDVKM. The V end lost 3 bases, the J end lost 5 bases, and 16 bases lay between the germline ends. The CDR3 spans 15 residues. The CDR3 sequence is CASSFPGAGGTEAFF. For the CDR3, the DNA is TGTGCCAGCAGTTTCCCGGGGGCTGGGGGAACTGAAGCTTTCTTT.

The chain links TRBV24-1 to TRBJ2-2; D ambiguous. CDR3 length: 14 residues. The germline gives CDR1 KGHDR, CDR2 SFDVKD. The V end was cut by 7 bases, the J end by 1 base, with 9 bases between. The CDR3 loop is CATSGQGNTGELFF. CDR3 sequence (DNA): TGTGCCACCAGCGGGCAAGGGAACACCGGGGAGCTGTTTTTT.

The J gene is TRBJ1-2, the V gene TRBV18; TRBD1 might be the D (5 bases). Germline values: CDR1 KGHSH, CDR2 LQKENI. Trimming took off 5 bases at V and 0 bases at J, with 7 bases between the two ends. The length of the CDR3 is 13 residues. For the CDR3, the DNA is TGTGCCAGCTCAGGGGGAGCTAACTATGGCTACACCTTC. Its protein is CASSGGANYGYTF.

V usage is TRBV27 and J usage is TRBJ2-2; 14 nucleotides align to TRBD2. J gave up 9 bases and V 6 bases, and 9 bases lay outside the gene matches. The CDR3 sequence is 16 residues long. From germline, CDR1 is MNHEY and CDR2 SMNVEV (reference sequence). CDR3 DNA: TGTGCCAGCAGCATGGCGGGACTAGCGGGGGCCCGGGAGCTGTTTTTT. Its protein is CASSMAGLAGARELFF.

This rearrangement joins TRBV20-1 to TRBJ2-5; 8 bases fit TRBD2. This CDR3 region has 15 residues. CDR1 and CDR2 (germline): DFQATT, SNEGSKA (reference sequence). The CDR3 sequence: CSAIRNSGSQETQYF. CDR3 coding DNA: TGCAGCGCGATCCGAAACAGCGGGAGCCAAGAGACCCAGTACTTC.

The gene calls are TRBV5-6 and TRBJ2-5; weak D call: TRBD1 (5 bases). The germline V and J ends were trimmed by 3 bases and 2 bases, with 14 bases remaining between them. The CDR3 contains 15 residues. The germline V gene encodes CDR1 SGHDT and CDR2 YYEEEE. The CDR3 loop reads CASSSYRILQETQYF. CDR3 sequence (DNA): TGTGCCAGCAGCTCATACAGGATATTGCAAGAGACCCAGTACTTC.

This clonotype was seen only a few times. The gene calls are TRBV27 and TRBJ2-7, with 10 bases matching TRBD2. J gave up 4 bases and V 4 bases, and 4 bases lay outside the gene matches. Germline values: CDR1 MNHEY, CDR2 SMNVEV (reference sequence). This CDR3 has 14 residues. The CDR3 region is CASSSQREGYEQYF. In DNA form, the CDR3 reads TGTGCCAGCAGTTCACAGCGGGAGGGGTACGAGCAGTACTTC.

The rearrangement uses TRBV4-1 and TRBJ2-6; TRBD1 aligns across 7 bases. V lost 4 bases and J lost 9; bases outside the gene matches: 3. In germline, CDR1 is MGHRA, CDR2 YSYEKL. CDR3 length: 13 amino acids. The CDR3 DNA sequence: TGCGCCAGCAGCCTAGGGACAGTCAACGTCCTGACTTTC. Amino acid sequence: CASSLGTVNVLTF.

This CDR3 is CASSLEGTGGKLFF. The CDR3 DNA reads as TGCGCCAGCAGCTTGGAAGGGACAGGGGGCAAACTGTTTTTT. The chain employs TRBV5-1 and TRBJ1-4; 12 bases are a match to TRBD1. This CDR3 contains 14 residues. Germline V CDR1 and CDR2: SGHRS, YFSETQ. J gave up 11 bases and V 0 bases, and 2 bases lay outside the gene matches.

The rearrangement joins TRBV27 to TRBJ2-3; D possibly uses TRBD1 or TRBD2 (5 bases each). Trimming removed 3 bases from V and 2 bases from J, with 9 bases in between. Germline loops: CDR1 MNHEY, CDR2 SMNVEV (reference sequence). The CDR3 spans 14 residues. This chain's CDR3 is CASSFWGSTDTQYF. Here the CDR3 DNA reads TGTGCCAGCAGTTTTTGGGGGTCCACAGATACGCAGTATTTT.

This clonotype has a handful of counts. The rearrangement links TRBV10-3 to TRBJ1-4; D unresolved. CDR1 and CDR2 (germline): ENHRY, SYGVKD. The V and J ends lost 5 bases and 2 bases respectively, with 9 bases between them. The CDR3 length is 14 residues. CDR3 bases: TGTGCCATCAGTCGTGATAGGACTAATGAAAAACTGTTTTTT. Protein sequence: CAISRDRTNEKLFF.

The chain links TRBV12-3 or TRBV12-4 to TRBJ2-7; D tentatively fits TRBD1 or TRBD2 (5 bases each). V was clipped by 3 bases and J by 2 bases, with 14 bases between them. The CDR3 is 15 residues long. The chain's CDR3 is CASSFRGAATYEQYF. The DNA for the CDR3 is TGTGCCAGCAGTTTTAGAGGGGCAGCTACCTACGAGCAGTACTTC.

This clonotype was seen a handful of times. The CDR3 reads CASRQAGAQSGYTF. The CDR3 coding sequence is TGTGCCAGCAGACAAGCCGGGGCGCAAAGTGGCTACACCTTC. The rearrangement links TRBV12-3 or TRBV12-4 to TRBJ1-2, with D perhaps TRBD1 (5 bases). Deletions cut 6 bases from V and 7 bases from J, with 18 bases between. This CDR3 is 14 amino acids long.

There are a few counts of this clonotype. CDR3 protein: CSASKQGRYEQYF. CDR3 sequence (DNA): TGCAGTGCTAGTAAACAGGGGAGGTACGAGCAGTACTTC. The chain employs TRBV20-1 and TRBJ2-7; tentative D call: TRBD1 (7 bases). Trimming removed 3 bases at V and 4 bases at J, with 13 bases between. CDR1 and CDR2 (germline): DFQATT, SNEGSKA (reference sequence). The length of the CDR3 is 13 residues.

The table lists this clonotype with a few counts. The genes are TRBV5-1 and TRBJ2-1; D is perhaps TRBD2 (5 bases). This CDR3 is 16 amino acids long. Germline CDR1 SGHRS, CDR2 YFSETQ. Trimming took 4 bases from V and 0 from J, leaving 14 bases between them. CDR3 residues: CASSARLGSSYNEQFF. DNA of the CDR3: TGCGCCAGCAGCGCTCGATTAGGGAGCTCCTACAATGAGCAGTTCTTC.

The chain links TRBV4-1 to TRBJ1-4, with D perhaps matching TRBD1 (5 bases). Germline CDR1 and CDR2: MGHRA and YSYEKL. V lost 5 bases to trimming and J lost 4 bases, with 17 bases between them. The CDR3 is 16 amino acids. Here the CDR3 DNA reads TGCGCCAGCAGCTCAAGATGGGGACGGAATAATGAAAAACTGTTTTTT. Its translation is CASSSRWGRNNEKLFF.

The V gene is TRBV19, the J gene TRBJ2-1; either TRBD1 or TRBD2 may fit D (5 bases each). V was cut by 4 bases and J by 8 bases, with 12 bases left in between. The length of the CDR3 is 13 residues. Germline assignment: CDR1 LNHDA and CDR2 SQIVND (reference sequence). CDR3 nucleotide sequence: TGTGCCAGTAGTAGAAACCGAGGGGATGAGCAGTTCTTC. It specifies CASSRNRGDEQFF.

This clonotype came up a few times. V usage is TRBV20-1 and J usage is TRBJ2-7, with 9 bases that match TRBD1. The CDR3 is 17 amino acids. CDR1 DFQATT and CDR2 SNEGSKA come from the germline V gene (reference sequence). J lost 1 base, V lost 1 base, and 11 bases had no gene match. The CDR3, as DNA: TGCAGTGCTAGAGCCCTCTCTGGACAGGGGTCTTCCTACGAGCAGTACTTC. Amino acids: CSARALSGQGSSYEQYF.

The CDR3 nucleotides read TGCGCCAGCAGCCAAGCAGGTTCGGGTTACCTCACAGATACGCAGTATTTT. This codes for CASSQAGSGYLTDTQYF. This chain connects TRBV4-1 to TRBJ2-3, with no clear D. This CDR3 has 17 amino acids. Trimming removed 1 base at V and 2 bases at J, with 16 bases between. Per germline, CDR1 MGHRA and CDR2 YSYEKL.